This T cell receptor beta chain is drawn from a study of T cells in Graves' hyperthyroidism and ophthalmopathy (dated by TCRdb to about 2019). Turning to the overall study: Peripheral blood samples were taken at the time of initial diagnosis, prior to any treatment. To identify distinguishing TCR V-J signatures, a discovery cohort of some 99 patients was used, comprising 43 with Graves' ophthalmopathy and about 59 with stable Graves' hyperthyroidism. An independent validation cohort of fewer than 20 hyperthyroidism patients and approximately 17 patients who later progressed to ophthalmopathy tested prospective prediction of ophthalmopathy. The 100 or so discovery patients were randomly split 7:3 into training and test sets. The study also compared thyroid tissue and blood T-cell repertoires from a handful of Graves' hyperthyroidism patients. After blood sampling, hyperthyroidism patients were treated with methimazole at a starting dose of 30 mg daily, and ophthalmopathy patients were treated with high-dose intravenous methylprednisolone. TCR Vbeta CDR3 sequencing of 130 to 150 peripheral blood samples (fewer than 45 ophthalmopathy, 75 hyperthyroidism and roughly 17 progressor patients) is reported in the paper. Results and caveats for the whole study, not just this receptor: A model built on a 13 V-J signature distinguished ophthalmopathy from stable hyperthyroidism, reaching roughly 88% sensitivity and about 81% specificity in cross-validation and 80%/75% in testing. In validation, the model predicted progression to ophthalmopathy with just under 71% sensitivity and 72.22% specificity, a median of approximately 6.7 months before onset. Blood samples also contained most of the expanded thyroid clonotypes (frequency above 0.001), which suggests that blood repertoires may reflect thyroid immune responses. Sample size was not statistically predetermined, and investigators were not blinded to group allocation.

A few counts support this clonotype. The antigen this receptor binds is unknown. Qualities for individual bases were not recorded, and no much larger clone is one base off. Amplification of TCR beta CDR3 regions was carried out from RNA transcripts. The first round of RT-PCR for the TCR CDR3 was performed with the HTBI primer set and the Qiagen OneStep RT-PCR kit. Libraries were constructed in a second round of multiplex PCR, after which size selection and purification were performed. Paired-end sequencing of the libraries was performed with 100 bp reads on an Illumina HiSeq2000. The study's own analysis went as follows. SOAPnuke was used to process the raw data, with reads discarded if the reads contained adapters or uncalled bases, had a mean Phred below 15, or lacked an exact constant-primer or identifier match. COPE v1.2.5 was used to merge the high-quality paired reads, and each unique nucleotide sequence was defined as a clonotype. MiTCR v1.1 was used to align clonotypes to the IMGT TRBV, TRBD and TRBJ reference segments. Analysis was restricted to V-J combinations with a frequency above 0.0001, which covered roughly 99% of repertoires. The TCS score was defined as F50 (clonal expansion) divided by E x V (chaos), with BLOSUM62-based TCRdist calculated between CDR3 peptides within each V-J. Welch's t-statistics and random forest reduced just over 500 V-J features to about 12, which were used in a naive Bayes classifier (R e1071). TCRdb applied fastp at Q25 and MiXCR to the public reads, then kept only in-frame beta chains. Entries are consolidated by CDR3 protein sequence, retaining the most common genes and DNA. The V and J calls follow TCRdb's processing rather than the paper's. This sample holds about 640,000 distinct CDR3 sequences; less than 25% were observed only once. Of the sample, 34% falls within the top ten clones.

Ophthalmopathy patients had moderately to severely active disease, with a Clinical Activity Score of 3 or more, a NOSPECS grade of 4 or more, and a disease duration of less than 3 months. Exclusion was applied to patients with uncontrolled infections, other autoimmune diseases, pregnancy or lactation. Clinical symptoms, serum thyroxine and TRAb, thyroid ultrasound, and orbital computed tomography formed the basis for the diagnoses. PBMCs were isolated from approximately 10 ml of fresh peripheral blood by Ficoll-Paque density gradient centrifugation. Total RNA was extracted using Trizol reagent, and RNA quality was assessed on an Agilent 2100 Bioanalyzer. For this chain, trimming is 0 bases at the V end and 8 bases at the J end, and the number of junction bases without a gene match is 7. Its CDR3 holds 16 amino acids, cysteine through phenylalanine. Solely the CDR3 DNA is kept, with 48 bases framed from the first base. The germline V gene (reference sequence) sets CDR1 to LGHDT and CDR2 to YNNKEL.

The specimen was blood. The sequence was obtained from a man younger than 45 with Graves' ophthalmopathy. This receptor chain uses TRBV3-1 and TRBJ2-1; a stretch of 10 junction bases matches TRBD2. The CDR3 protein is CASSQDGGSGRDEQFF. The DNA sequence is as follows: TGTGCCAGCAGCCAAGATGGGGGAAGCGGGAGGGATGAGCAGTTCTTC.